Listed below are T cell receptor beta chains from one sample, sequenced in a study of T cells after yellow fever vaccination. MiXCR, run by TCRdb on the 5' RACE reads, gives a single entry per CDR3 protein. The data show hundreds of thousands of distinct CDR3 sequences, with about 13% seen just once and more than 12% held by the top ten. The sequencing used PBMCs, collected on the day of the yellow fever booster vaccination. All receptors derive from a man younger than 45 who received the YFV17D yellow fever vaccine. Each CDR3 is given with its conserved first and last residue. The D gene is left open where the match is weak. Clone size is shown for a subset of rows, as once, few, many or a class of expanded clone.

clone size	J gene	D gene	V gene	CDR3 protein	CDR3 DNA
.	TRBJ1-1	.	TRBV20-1	CSAFTPVNTEAFF	TGCAGCGCTTTCACACCCGTGAACACTGAAGCTTTCTTT
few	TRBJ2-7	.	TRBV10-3	CAISDGTYEQYF	TGTGCCATCAGCGACGGAACCTACGAGCAGTACTTC
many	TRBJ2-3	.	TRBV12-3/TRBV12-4	CASSWTASTDTQYF	TGTGCCAGCAGCTGGACTGCTAGCACAGATACGCAGTATTTT
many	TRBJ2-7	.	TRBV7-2	CASSLGGRYEQYF	TGTGCCAGCAGCTTAGGGGGGAGATACGAGCAGTACTTC
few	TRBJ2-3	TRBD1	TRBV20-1	CSARQGVRDTQYF	TGCAGTGCGAGACAGGGGGTGAGGGATACGCAGTATTTT
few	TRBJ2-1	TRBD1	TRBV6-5	CASSYGDRIYNEQFF	TGTGCCAGCAGTTACGGGGACAGAATCTACAATGAGCAGTTCTTC
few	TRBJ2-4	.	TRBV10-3	CAISEAQKNIQYF	TGTGCCATCAGTGAGGCACAGAAAAACATTCAGTACTTC
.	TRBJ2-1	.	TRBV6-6	CASSYSFDEQFF	TGTGCCAGCAGTTACTCGTTCGATGAGCAGTTCTTC
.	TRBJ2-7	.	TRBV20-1	CSAVLQGYEQYF	TGCAGTGCCGTATTACAGGGCTACGAGCAGTACTTC
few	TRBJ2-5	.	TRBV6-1	CASSSRGGSNTETQYF	TGTGCCAGCAGCTCCCGAGGGGGGAGTAACACGGAGACCCAGTACTTC
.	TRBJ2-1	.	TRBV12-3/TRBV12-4	CASSLSSAIVEQFF	TGTGCCAGCAGTTTATCTAGCGCGATCGTCGAGCAGTTCTTC
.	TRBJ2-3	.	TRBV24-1	CATSDPGSKWGTDTQYF	TGTGCCACCAGTGATCCCGGGAGTAAGTGGGGCACAGATACGCAGTATTTT
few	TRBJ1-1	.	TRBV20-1	CSPRQANTEAFF	TGCAGTCCAAGACAGGCTAACACTGAAGCTTTCTTT
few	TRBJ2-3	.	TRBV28	CASSQSRPQYF	TGTGCCAGCAGCCAGTCAAGGCCGCAGTATTTT
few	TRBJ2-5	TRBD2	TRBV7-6	CASSPSGIGETQYF	TGTGCCAGCAGCCCGAGCGGGATTGGTGAGACCCAGTACTTC